This TCR beta chain was captured in a study of CD8+ T cells in alopecia areata. About the research overall: Treated patients were given 5 to 10 mg oral tofacitinib twice daily. Study-wide results and limits: Lesional tissue from the scalp (especially in alopecia totalis/universalis) showed higher clonality than normal scalp.

This clone has just a few counts. No antigen is known for it. Alopecia areata patients had lesional scalp punch biopsies and peripheral blood taken from them. V was shortened by 10 bases and J by 2 bases, with 15 bases between the two germline ends. Germline-derived CDR1 and CDR2 are LNHDA and SQIVND (reference sequence). The CDR3 loop spans 14 amino acids. cDNA prepared by RNA extraction and subsequent reverse transcription served as the template for sequencing. Profiled with immunoSEQ multiplex PCR; TCRdb holds only in-frame clones, not every one. The table lists fewer than 150,000 clones, 58% of them singletons.

The sample consisted of CD4+ T cells sorted from blood, taken at week 0. This receptor was taken from a human donor with alopecia areata. J is TRBJ1-3 and V is TRBV19; no reliable D call. The CDR3, as DNA: TGTGCCACCTCCTTCGGGGAACCTGGAAACACCATATATTTT. This gives the protein CATSFGEPGNTIYF.